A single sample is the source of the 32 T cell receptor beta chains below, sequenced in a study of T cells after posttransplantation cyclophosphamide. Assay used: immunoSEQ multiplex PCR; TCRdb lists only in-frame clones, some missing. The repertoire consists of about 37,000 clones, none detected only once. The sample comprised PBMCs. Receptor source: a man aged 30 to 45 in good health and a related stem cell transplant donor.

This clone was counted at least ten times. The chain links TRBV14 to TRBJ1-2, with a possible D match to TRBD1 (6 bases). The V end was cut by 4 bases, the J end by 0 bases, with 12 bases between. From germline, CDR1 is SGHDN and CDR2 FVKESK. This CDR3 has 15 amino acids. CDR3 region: CASSPRRDTNYGYTF. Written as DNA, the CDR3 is TGTGCCAGCAGCCCCCGACGGGACACTAACTATGGCTACACCTTC.

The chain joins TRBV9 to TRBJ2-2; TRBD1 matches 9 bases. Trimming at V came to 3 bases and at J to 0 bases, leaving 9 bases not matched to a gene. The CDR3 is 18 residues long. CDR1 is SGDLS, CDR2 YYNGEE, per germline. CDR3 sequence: CASSGRDRVRSNTGELFF. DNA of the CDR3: TGTGCCAGCAGCGGTAGGGACAGGGTAAGGTCGAACACCGGGGAGCTGTTTTTT.

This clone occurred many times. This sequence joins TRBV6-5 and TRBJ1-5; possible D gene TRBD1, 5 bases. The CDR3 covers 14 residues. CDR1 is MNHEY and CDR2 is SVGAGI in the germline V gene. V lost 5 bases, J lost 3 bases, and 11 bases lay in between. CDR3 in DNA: TGTGCCAGCAGTGGGGGGACGGACAATCAGCCCCAGCATTTT. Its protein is CASSGGTDNQPQHF.

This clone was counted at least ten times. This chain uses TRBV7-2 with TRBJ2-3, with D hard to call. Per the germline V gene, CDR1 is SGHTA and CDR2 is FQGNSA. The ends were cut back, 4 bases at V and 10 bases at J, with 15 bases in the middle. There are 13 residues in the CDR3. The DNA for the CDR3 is TGTGCCAGCAGCTCAGAGGCACCGCGGCCGCAGTATTTT. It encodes CASSSEAPRPQYF.

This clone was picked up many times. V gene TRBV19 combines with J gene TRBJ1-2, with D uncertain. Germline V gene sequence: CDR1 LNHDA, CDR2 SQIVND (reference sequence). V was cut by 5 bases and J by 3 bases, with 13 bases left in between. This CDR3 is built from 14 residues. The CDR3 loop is CASSPDSPHYGYTF. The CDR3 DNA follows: TGTGCCAGTAGTCCGGACTCTCCCCACTATGGCTACACCTTC. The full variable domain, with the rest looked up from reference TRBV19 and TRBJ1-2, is DGGITQSPKYLFRKEGQNVTLSCEQNLNHDAMYWYRQDPGQGLRLIYYSQIVNDFQKGDIAEGYSVSREKKESFPLTVTSAQKNPTAFYLCASSPDSPHYGYTFGSGTRLTVV.

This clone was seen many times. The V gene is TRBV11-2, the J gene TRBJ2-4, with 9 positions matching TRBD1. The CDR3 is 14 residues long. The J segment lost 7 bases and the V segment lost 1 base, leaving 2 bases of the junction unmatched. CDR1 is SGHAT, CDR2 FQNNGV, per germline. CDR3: CASSLGGTGNIQYF. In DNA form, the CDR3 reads TGTGCCAGCAGCTTAGGAGGGACAGGGAACATTCAGTACTTC.

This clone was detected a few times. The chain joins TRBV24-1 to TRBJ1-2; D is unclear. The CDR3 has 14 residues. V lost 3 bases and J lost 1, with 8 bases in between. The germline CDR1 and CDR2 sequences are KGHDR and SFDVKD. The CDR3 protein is CATSDGRGNYGYTF. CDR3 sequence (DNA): TGTGCCACCAGTGATGGTCGGGGTAACTATGGCTACACCTTC.

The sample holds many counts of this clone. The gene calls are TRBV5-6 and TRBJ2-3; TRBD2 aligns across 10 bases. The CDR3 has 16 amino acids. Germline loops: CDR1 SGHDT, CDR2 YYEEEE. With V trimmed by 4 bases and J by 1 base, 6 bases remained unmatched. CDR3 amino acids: CASSRGTSVGTDTQYF. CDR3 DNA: TGTGCCAGCAGCCGAGGGACTAGCGTGGGCACAGATACGCAGTATTTT. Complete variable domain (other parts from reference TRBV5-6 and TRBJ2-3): DAGVTQSPTHLIKTRGQQVTLRCSPKSGHDTVSWYQQALGQGPQFIFQYYEEEERQRGNFPDRFSGHQFPNYSSELNVNALLLGDSALYLCASSRGTSVGTDTQYFGPGTRLTVL.

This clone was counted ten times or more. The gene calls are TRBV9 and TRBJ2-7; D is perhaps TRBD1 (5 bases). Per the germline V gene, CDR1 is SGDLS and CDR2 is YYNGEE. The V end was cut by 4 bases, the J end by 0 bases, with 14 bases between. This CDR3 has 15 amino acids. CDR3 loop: CASSSRDLGSYEQYF. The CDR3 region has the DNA TGTGCCAGCAGCTCCAGGGATCTCGGCTCCTACGAGCAGTACTTC.

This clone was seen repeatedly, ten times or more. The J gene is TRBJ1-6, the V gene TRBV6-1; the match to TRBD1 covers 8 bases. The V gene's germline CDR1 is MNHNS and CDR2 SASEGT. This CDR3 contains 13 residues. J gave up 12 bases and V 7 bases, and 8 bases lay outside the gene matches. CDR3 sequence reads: CASNPTGARPLHF. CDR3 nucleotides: TGTGCCAGCAACCCGACAGGGGCGAGACCCCTCCACTTT.

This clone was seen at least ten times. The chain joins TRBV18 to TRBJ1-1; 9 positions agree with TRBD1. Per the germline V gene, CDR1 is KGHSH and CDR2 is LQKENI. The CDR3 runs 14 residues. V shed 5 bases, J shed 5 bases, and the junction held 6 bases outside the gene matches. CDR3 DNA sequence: TGTGCCAGCTCAACGGGACAGGGAATGACTGAAGCTTTCTTT. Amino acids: CASSTGQGMTEAFF.

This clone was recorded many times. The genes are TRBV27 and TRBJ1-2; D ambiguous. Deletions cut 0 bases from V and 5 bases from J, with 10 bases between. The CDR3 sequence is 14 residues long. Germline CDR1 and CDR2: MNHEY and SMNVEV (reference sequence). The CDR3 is CASSLSSGLYGYTF. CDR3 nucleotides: TGTGCCAGCAGTTTATCGTCCGGACTTTATGGCTACACCTTC.

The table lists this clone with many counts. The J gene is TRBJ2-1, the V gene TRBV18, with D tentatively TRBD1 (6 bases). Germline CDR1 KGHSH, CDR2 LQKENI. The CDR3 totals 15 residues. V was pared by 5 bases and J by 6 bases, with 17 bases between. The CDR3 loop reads CASSAPGASSNEQFF. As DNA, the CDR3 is TGTGCCAGCTCAGCGCCAGGGGCCAGCAGCAATGAGCAGTTCTTC.

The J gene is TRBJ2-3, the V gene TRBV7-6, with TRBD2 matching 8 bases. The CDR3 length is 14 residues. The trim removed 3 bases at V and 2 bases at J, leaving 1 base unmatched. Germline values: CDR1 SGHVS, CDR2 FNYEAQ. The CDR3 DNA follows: TGTGCCAGCAGCTTTAGCGGGGACACAGATACGCAGTATTTT. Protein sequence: CASSFSGDTDTQYF.

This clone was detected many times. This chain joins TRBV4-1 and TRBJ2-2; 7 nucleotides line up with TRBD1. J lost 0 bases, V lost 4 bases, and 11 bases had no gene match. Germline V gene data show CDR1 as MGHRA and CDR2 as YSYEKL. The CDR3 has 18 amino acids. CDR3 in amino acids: CASSLTPGDSANTGELFF. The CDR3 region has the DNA TGCGCCAGCAGCCTTACTCCAGGGGACAGTGCGAACACCGGGGAGCTGTTTTTT.

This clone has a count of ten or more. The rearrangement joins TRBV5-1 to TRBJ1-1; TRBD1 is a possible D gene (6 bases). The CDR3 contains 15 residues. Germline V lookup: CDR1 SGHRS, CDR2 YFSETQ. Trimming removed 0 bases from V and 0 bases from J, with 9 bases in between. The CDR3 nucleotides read TGCGCCAGCAGCTTGGTCGGACAGTTGAACACTGAAGCTTTCTTT. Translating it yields CASSLVGQLNTEAFF. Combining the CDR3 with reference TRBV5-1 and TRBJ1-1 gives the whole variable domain KAGVTQTPRYLIKTRGQQVTLSCSPISGHRSVSWYQQTPGQGLQFLFEYFSETQRNKGNFPGRFSGRQFSNSRSEMNVSTLELGDSALYLCASSLVGQLNTEAFFGQGTRLTVV.

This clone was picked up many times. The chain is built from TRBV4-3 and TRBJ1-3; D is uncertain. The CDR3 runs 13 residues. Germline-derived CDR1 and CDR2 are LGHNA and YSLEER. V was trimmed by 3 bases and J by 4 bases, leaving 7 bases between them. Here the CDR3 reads CASSHTRGNTIYF. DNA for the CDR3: TGCGCCAGCAGCCACACCAGGGGAAACACCATATATTTT.

CDR3 nucleotide sequence: TGTGCCAGCTCACCTAAGGCAGGGGGAGGAACGGATACGCAGTATTTT. Translation: CASSPKAGGGTDTQYF. This chain links TRBV18 with TRBJ2-3; the D gene is possibly TRBD1 (7 bases). V was trimmed by 3 bases and J by 6 bases, leaving 19 bases between them. There are 16 residues in the CDR3. Germline V gene sequence: CDR1 KGHSH, CDR2 LQKENI. Complete variable domain (other parts from reference TRBV18 and TRBJ2-3): NAGVMQNPRHLVRRRGQEARLRCSPMKGHSHVYWYRQLPEEGLKFMVYLQKENIIDESGMPKERFSAEFPKEGPSILRIQQVVRGDSAAYFCASSPKAGGGTDTQYFGPGTRLTVL.

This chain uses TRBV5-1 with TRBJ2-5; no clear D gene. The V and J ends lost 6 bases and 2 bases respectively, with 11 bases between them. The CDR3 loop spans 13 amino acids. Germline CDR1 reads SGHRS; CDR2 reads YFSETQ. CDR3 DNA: TGCGCCAGCAAGGTGGGCACTCAAGAGACCCAGTACTTC. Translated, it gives CASKVGTQETQYF.

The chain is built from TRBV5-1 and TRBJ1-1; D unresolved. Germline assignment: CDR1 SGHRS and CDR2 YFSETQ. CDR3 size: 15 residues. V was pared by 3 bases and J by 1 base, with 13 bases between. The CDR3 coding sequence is TGCGCCAGCAGCTACGCGAGTAGGGCGAACACTGAAGCTTTCTTT. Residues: CASSYASRANTEAFF.

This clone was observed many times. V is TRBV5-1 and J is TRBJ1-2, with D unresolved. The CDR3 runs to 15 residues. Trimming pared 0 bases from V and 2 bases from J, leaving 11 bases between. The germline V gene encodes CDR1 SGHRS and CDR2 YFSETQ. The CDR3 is CASSLDRGVNYGYTF. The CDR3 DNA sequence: TGCGCCAGCAGCTTGGATCGAGGTGTCAACTATGGCTACACCTTC.

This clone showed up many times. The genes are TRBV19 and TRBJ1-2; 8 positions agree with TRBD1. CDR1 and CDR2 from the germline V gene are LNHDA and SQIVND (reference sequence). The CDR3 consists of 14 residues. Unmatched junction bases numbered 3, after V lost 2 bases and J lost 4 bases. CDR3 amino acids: CASSIRQGTYGYTF. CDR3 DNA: TGTGCCAGTAGTATACGACAGGGGACCTATGGCTACACCTTC. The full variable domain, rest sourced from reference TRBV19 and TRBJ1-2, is DGGITQSPKYLFRKEGQNVTLSCEQNLNHDAMYWYRQDPGQGLRLIYYSQIVNDFQKGDIAEGYSVSREKKESFPLTVTSAQKNPTAFYLCASSIRQGTYGYTFGSGTRLTVV.

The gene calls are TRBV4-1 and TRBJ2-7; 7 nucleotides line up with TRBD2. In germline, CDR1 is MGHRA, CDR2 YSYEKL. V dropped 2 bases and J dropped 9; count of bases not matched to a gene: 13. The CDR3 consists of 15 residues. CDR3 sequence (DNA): TGCGCCAGCAGCCAAATCGGAGCGGGGCAGAGGGGGCAGTACTTC. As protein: CASSQIGAGQRGQYF.

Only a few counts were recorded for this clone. CDR3 region: CASSYSTVVGLAETQYF. CDR3 DNA: TGTGCCAGCAGTTACTCGACTGTTGTTGGACTAGCAGAGACCCAGTACTTC. This chain links TRBV6-2 or TRBV6-3 with TRBJ2-5; the match to TRBD2 covers 8 bases. V was clipped by 0 bases and J by 4 bases; unmatched bases: 10. The CDR3 spans 17 residues. Germline V lookup: CDR1 MNHEY, CDR2 SVGEGT.

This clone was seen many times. CDR3 residues: CATSDLRGQGSYEQYF. In DNA, the CDR3 is TGTGCCACCAGTGACCTACGAGGACAGGGAAGTTACGAGCAGTACTTC. The chain couples TRBV24-1 to TRBJ2-7; 8 bases are a match to TRBD1. V gave up 4 bases and J gave up 4 bases; unmatched junction bases: 11. The CDR3 is made up of 16 amino acids. Germline assignment: CDR1 KGHDR and CDR2 SFDVKD.

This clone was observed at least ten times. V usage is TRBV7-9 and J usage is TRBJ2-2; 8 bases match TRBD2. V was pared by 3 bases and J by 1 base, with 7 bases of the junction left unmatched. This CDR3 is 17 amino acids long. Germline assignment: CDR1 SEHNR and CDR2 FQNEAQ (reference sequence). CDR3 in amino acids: CASSLRGLAGNTGELFF. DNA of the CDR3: TGTGCCAGCAGCTTGCGGGGGCTAGCGGGGAACACCGGGGAGCTGTTTTTT.

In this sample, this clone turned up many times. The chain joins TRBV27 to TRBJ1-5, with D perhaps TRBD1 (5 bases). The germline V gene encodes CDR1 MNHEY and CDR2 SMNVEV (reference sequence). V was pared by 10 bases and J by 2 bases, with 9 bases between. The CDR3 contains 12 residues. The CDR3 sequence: CATRGGNQPQHF. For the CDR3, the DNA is TGTGCCACCCGGGGGGGCAATCAGCCCCAGCATTTT.

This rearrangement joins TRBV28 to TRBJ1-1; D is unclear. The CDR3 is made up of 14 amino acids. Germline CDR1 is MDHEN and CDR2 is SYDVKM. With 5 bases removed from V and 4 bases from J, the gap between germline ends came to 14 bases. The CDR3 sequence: CASSRGLWGTEAFF. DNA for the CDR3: TGTGCCAGCAGTCGCGGACTCTGGGGCACTGAAGCTTTCTTT.

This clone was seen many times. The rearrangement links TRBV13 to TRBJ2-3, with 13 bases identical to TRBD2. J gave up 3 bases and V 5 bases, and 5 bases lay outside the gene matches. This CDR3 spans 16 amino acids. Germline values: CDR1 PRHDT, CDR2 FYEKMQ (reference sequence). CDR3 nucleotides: TGTGCCAGCAGCGCCGAGACTAGCGGGGGGACAGATACGCAGTATTTT. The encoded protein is CASSAETSGGTDTQYF.

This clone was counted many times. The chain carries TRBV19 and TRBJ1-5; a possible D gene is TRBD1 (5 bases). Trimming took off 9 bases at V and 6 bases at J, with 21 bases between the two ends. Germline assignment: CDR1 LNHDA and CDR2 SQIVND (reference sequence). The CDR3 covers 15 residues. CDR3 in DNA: TGTGCCAGCGCCCTTCCGGGGGAGGCAGGTCAGCCCCAGCATTTT. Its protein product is CASALPGEAGQPQHF. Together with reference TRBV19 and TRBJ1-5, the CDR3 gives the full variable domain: DGGITQSPKYLFRKEGQNVTLSCEQNLNHDAMYWYRQDPGQGLRLIYYSQIVNDFQKGDIAEGYSVSREKKESFPLTVTSAQKNPTAFYLCASALPGEAGQPQHFGDGTRLSIL.

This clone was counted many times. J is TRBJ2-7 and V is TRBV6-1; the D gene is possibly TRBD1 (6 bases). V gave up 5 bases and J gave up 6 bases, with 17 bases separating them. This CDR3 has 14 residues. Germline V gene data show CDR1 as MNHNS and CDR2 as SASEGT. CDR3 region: CASSLDSAFGEQYF. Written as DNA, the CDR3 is TGTGCCAGCAGTCTGGACAGCGCCTTTGGCGAGCAGTACTTC.

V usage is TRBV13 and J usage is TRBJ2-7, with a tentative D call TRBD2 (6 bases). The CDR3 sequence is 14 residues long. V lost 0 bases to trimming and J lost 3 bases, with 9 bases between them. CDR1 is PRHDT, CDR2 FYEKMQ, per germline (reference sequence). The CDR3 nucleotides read TGTGCCAGCAGCTTAGGGAGGAGGGTCTACGAGCAGTACTTC. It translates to CASSLGRRVYEQYF.